Below are 29 T cell receptor beta chains sequenced from a single sample in a study of OX40 agonist ivuxolimab in advanced cancers. Profiling relied on immunoSEQ multiplex PCR, and the TCRdb table lists in-frame clones only, not all of them. The table includes around 80,000 clones, roughly four fifths detected once. The sample was CD4+ or CD8+ T cells sorted from blood, taken in a trial of the OX40 agonist ivuxolimab. The source is an adult with an advanced solid tumor such as melanoma, head and neck, liver or kidney cancer.

This chain connects TRBV9 to TRBJ2-7; D gene ambiguous. The germline V and J ends were trimmed by 0 bases and 2 bases, with 9 bases remaining between them. This CDR3 spans 14 amino acids. Germline assignment: CDR1 SGDLS and CDR2 YYNGEE. DNA for the CDR3: TGTGCCAGCAGCGTAGACCAGACAACCTACGAGCAGTACTTC. It specifies CASSVDQTTYEQYF.

The J gene is TRBJ1-1, the V gene TRBV18, with D possibly matching TRBD1 (6 bases). The CDR3 totals 16 residues. Germline V gene sequence: CDR1 KGHSH, CDR2 LQKENI. V lost 0 bases and J lost 0, with 11 bases in between. The chain's CDR3 is CASSPPFGGLNTEAFF. The DNA of the CDR3 is TGTGCCAGCTCACCACCGTTCGGGGGGCTGAACACTGAAGCTTTCTTT.

The chain uses TRBV2 and TRBJ2-7, with no clear D. Between the trimmed V and J ends, which lost 6 bases and 3 bases, there was a span of 9 bases. CDR3 size: 12 residues. Germline V gene lookup returns CDR1 SNHLY and CDR2 FYNNEI. The CDR3 region is CASRTIDYEQYF. The CDR3 DNA reads TGTGCCAGCAGGACGATAGACTACGAGCAGTACTTC.

This clone was observed a few times. This rearrangement joins TRBV21-1 to TRBJ2-7; TRBD1, the D gene given by the table, was not confirmed from the DNA. TRBV21-1 is a listed pseudogene. This CDR3 contains 13 residues. The DNA of the CDR3 is TGTGCCAGCAGGGGTCCCGGGACACCGAAGCTCTACTTC. It specifies CASRGPGTPKLYF.

The chain couples TRBV12-1 to TRBJ2-7; whether TRBD2, the table's D call, matches the DNA was not checked. TRBV12-1 is tagged as a pseudogene. This CDR3 spans 15 amino acids. The CDR3 nucleotides read TGTGCCAGCAGCTTAACTAGCGGGTCATCCTACGAGCAGTACTTC. Translating it yields CASSLTSGSSYEQYF.

The chain has TRBV19 and TRBJ1-6; tentatively, D is TRBD1 (5 bases). V gave up 3 bases and J gave up 6 bases, with 6 bases separating them. In germline, CDR1 is LNHDA, CDR2 SQIVND (reference sequence). There are 13 residues in the CDR3. CDR3 region: CASSIDSNSPLHF. The CDR3 DNA reads TGTGCCAGTAGTATCGACAGTAATTCACCCCTCCACTTT. Drawing the rest from reference TRBV19 and TRBJ1-6, the complete variable domain is DGGITQSPKYLFRKEGQNVTLSCEQNLNHDAMYWYRQDPGQGLRLIYYSQIVNDFQKGDIAEGYSVSREKKESFPLTVTSAQKNPTAFYLCASSIDSNSPLHFGNGTRLTVT.

This sequence joins TRBV21-1 and TRBJ2-1; the table's D call TRBD2 went unverified against the DNA. TRBV21-1 is annotated as a pseudogene. The CDR3 consists of 17 residues. For the CDR3, the DNA is TGTGCCAGCAGCATTTTATTCGAGGAGGGCTCCTACAATGAGCAGTTCTTC. It encodes CASSILFEEGSYNEQFF.

As for this clone: At one of its ends the junction is not consistent with the germline gene, which may arise from a read error. The identical CDR3 is also encoded by other nucleotide sequences in the sample. The CDR3 spells CASRPGTGQPQHF. The CDR3 nucleotides are TGCGCCAGCAGACCCGGGACGGGTCAGCCCCAGCATTTT. The chain is built from TRBV28 and TRBJ1-5; the D gene is possibly TRBD1 (5 bases). The germline gives CDR1 MDHEN, CDR2 SYDVKM. The CDR3 length is 13 residues.

This clone appeared once. The chain combines TRBV5-1 with TRBJ2-3; D gene uncertain. The V and J ends lost 4 bases and 3 bases respectively, with 15 bases between them. The CDR3 length is 15 residues. CDR1 and CDR2 from the germline V gene are SGHRS and YFSETQ. DNA of the CDR3: TGCGCCAGCAGCCCTGACCCGGACGTAACAGATACGCAGTATTTT. Translated: CASSPDPDVTDTQYF. The full variable domain, in which reference TRBV5-1 and TRBJ2-3 provide the parts outside the CDR3, is KAGVTQTPRYLIKTRGQQVTLSCSPISGHRSVSWYQQTPGQGLQFLFEYFSETQRNKGNFPGRFSGRQFSNSRSEMNVSTLELGDSALYLCASSPDPDVTDTQYFGPGTRLTVL.

V gene TRBV6-1 combines with J gene TRBJ2-1; 7 bases match TRBD2. The germline CDR1 and CDR2 sequences are MNHNS and SASEGT. Germline trimming cut 6 bases from V and 6 bases from J; bases unmatched to any gene: 8. There are 14 residues in the CDR3. The CDR3 region is CASSGLGVSNEQFF. CDR3 DNA sequence: TGTGCCAGCAGCGGACTAGGGGTCTCCAATGAGCAGTTCTTC.

This chain connects TRBV28 to TRBJ1-2; D unresolved. The germline CDR1 and CDR2 sequences are MDHEN and SYDVKM. The CDR3 sequence is 14 residues long. The V gene lost 2 bases and the J gene lost 2 bases, with 9 bases spanning the gap. This CDR3 reads CASSLGSANYGYTF. The CDR3 DNA reads TGTGCCAGCAGTTTAGGGTCGGCCAACTATGGCTACACCTTC.

This chain uses TRBV5-1 with TRBJ1-2; no clear D. V lost 1 base to trimming and J lost 6 bases, with 13 bases between them. CDR1 SGHRS and CDR2 YFSETQ come from the germline V gene. The CDR3 is made up of 14 amino acids. In nucleotides, the CDR3 is TGCGCCAGCAGCTTGCATTCGTCAGAGGATGGCTACACCTTC. As protein: CASSLHSSEDGYTF. Looking up the rest from reference TRBV5-1 and TRBJ1-2 gives the full variable domain: KAGVTQTPRYLIKTRGQQVTLSCSPISGHRSVSWYQQTPGQGLQFLFEYFSETQRNKGNFPGRFSGRQFSNSRSEMNVSTLELGDSALYLCASSLHSSEDGYTFGSGTRLTVV.

The chain couples TRBV5-1 to TRBJ2-3; D perhaps matches TRBD2 (6 bases). Looked up from germline, CDR1 is SGHRS and CDR2 is YFSETQ. The CDR3 runs 16 residues. V was clipped by 1 base and J by 6 bases, with 18 bases between them. CDR3 residues: CASSLFGASVADTQYF. The CDR3 DNA reads as TGCGCCAGCAGCTTGTTTGGTGCTAGCGTGGCGGATACGCAGTATTTT.

The chain uses TRBV5-5 and TRBJ2-1, with D possibly matching TRBD2 (5 bases). The CDR3 extends over 14 amino acids. The germline V gene has CDR1 SGHKS and CDR2 YYEKEE (reference sequence). V lost 0 bases and J lost 6, with 10 bases in between. CDR3 DNA: TGTGCCAGCAGCTTGGACCCAACTAGCAATGAGCAGTTCTTC. Its protein is CASSLDPTSNEQFF.

Concerning this clone: One junction end disagrees with the germline gene, perhaps due to a read error. The gene calls are TRBV19 and TRBJ1-5, with a weak D call TRBD1 (5 bases). Germline V gene data show CDR1 as LNHDA and CDR2 as SQIVND (reference sequence). CDR3 length: 13 amino acids. The CDR3 loop is CASSIWGDQAQHF. CDR3 coding DNA: TGTGCCAGTAGTATTTGGGGGGATCAGGCCCAGCATTTT.

The chain couples TRBV5-1 to TRBJ2-1, with D perhaps matching TRBD1 (5 bases). The V and J ends lost 0 bases and 7 bases respectively, with 11 bases between them. Germline V lookup: CDR1 SGHRS, CDR2 YFSETQ. The CDR3 has 14 amino acids. The CDR3 loop is CASSLVQGTNEQFF. The CDR3 DNA follows: TGCGCCAGCAGCTTGGTCCAGGGAACGAATGAGCAGTTCTTC.

In DNA form, the CDR3 reads TGTGCCAGCGACAGACTAGTAGGTGGGAGTGAGCAGTTCTTC. Protein product: CASDRLVGGSEQFF. This chain connects TRBV2 to TRBJ2-1, with D possibly TRBD2 on 6 matching bases. V shed 8 bases and J shed 9 bases, with 20 bases lying between them. The V gene's germline CDR1 is SNHLY and CDR2 FYNNEI. The CDR3 length is 14 residues.

The chain is built from TRBV5-1 and TRBJ2-5; no firm D call. CDR3 length: 13 residues. V lost 10 bases and J lost 2, with 15 bases in between. Germline CDR1 reads SGHRS; CDR2 reads YFSETQ. The CDR3 sequence: CAARALGQETQYF. The DNA of the CDR3 is TGCGCCGCACGGGCCTTAGGGCAAGAGACCCAGTACTTC.

CDR3 bases: TGTGCCAGCAGTGTTCAGGCGGGAGTAGTGGGATACAATGAGCAGTTCTTC. Residues: CASSVQAGVVGYNEQFF. The chain employs TRBV6-1 and TRBJ2-1, with 7 bases lining up with TRBD2. The germline V gene has CDR1 MNHNS and CDR2 SASEGT. The CDR3 is 17 residues long. The V gene end was trimmed by 4 bases and the J gene end by 4 bases; junction bases not matched to a gene: 13.

The chain is built from TRBV19 and TRBJ1-2; 12 bases line up with TRBD1. The CDR3 runs 15 residues. Looked up from germline, CDR1 is LNHDA and CDR2 is SQIVND (reference sequence). The junction had 9 bases not matched to a gene; V was cut back by 7 bases and J by 6 bases. The CDR3 here is CASTPRGTGGNGYTF. CDR3 bases: TGTGCCAGTACCCCCCGGGGGACAGGGGGCAATGGCTACACCTTC.

The rearrangement uses TRBV2 and TRBJ1-4; the D is unclear. Germline assignment: CDR1 SNHLY and CDR2 FYNNEI. The V end was cut by 0 bases, the J end by 1 base, with 9 bases between. The CDR3 contains 16 residues. CDR3 amino acids: CASSEAGWVTNEKLFF. The CDR3 DNA reads TGTGCCAGCAGTGAAGCGGGATGGGTAACTAATGAAAAACTGTTTTTT. The whole variable domain, filled in from reference TRBV2 and TRBJ1-4, reads EPEVTQTPSHQVTQMGQEVILRCVPISNHLYFYWYRQILGQKVEFLVSFYNNEISEKSEIFDDQFSVERPDGSNFTLKIRSTKLEDSAMYFCASSEAGWVTNEKLFFGSGTQLSVL.

The chain employs TRBV5-6 and TRBJ2-6; D is unresolved. The CDR3 spans 14 residues. V was trimmed by 0 bases and J by 0 bases, leaving 1 base between them. Germline CDR1 is SGHDT and CDR2 is YYEEEE. The CDR3 spells CASSLGSGANVLTF. In DNA form, the CDR3 reads TGTGCCAGCAGCTTGGGCTCTGGGGCCAACGTCCTGACTTTC.

The rearrangement uses TRBV5-4 and TRBJ2-5; 13 bases are a match to TRBD2. V was pared by 5 bases and J by 2 bases, with 3 bases of the junction left unmatched. This CDR3 has 15 amino acids. Looked up from germline, CDR1 is SGHNT and CDR2 is YYREEE (reference sequence). The CDR3 nucleotides read TGTGCCAGCAGGATGGGACTAGCGGGACAAGAGACCCAGTACTTC. Translation: CASRMGLAGQETQYF.

This clone was observed a handful of times. This chain uses TRBV28 with TRBJ1-4; D might be TRBD1 (6 bases). V was shortened by 6 bases and J by 7 bases, with 27 bases between the two germline ends. This CDR3 is built from 18 residues. CDR1 and CDR2 from the germline V gene are MDHEN and SYDVKM. The DNA of the CDR3 is TGTGCCAGCAGCCCCCTGGAGCAGGGGACGCAGTGGGGTGAAAAACTGTTTTTT. Protein: CASSPLEQGTQWGEKLFF. The entire variable domain, with the rest obtained from reference TRBV28 and TRBJ1-4, is as follows: DVKVTQSSRYLVKRTGEKVFLECVQDMDHENMFWYRQDPGLGLRLIYFSYDVKMKEKGDIPEGYSVSREKKERFSLILESASTNQTSMYLCASSPLEQGTQWGEKLFFGSGTQLSVL.

The chain employs TRBV6-6 and TRBJ2-5; possibly TRBD2 for D (6 bases). Germline assignment: CDR1 MNHNY and CDR2 SVGAGI (reference sequence). The V end lost 3 bases, the J end lost 7 bases, and 12 bases lay between the germline ends. The CDR3 has 13 amino acids. The CDR3 sequence is CASSYGTSRTQYF. As DNA, the CDR3 is TGTGCCAGCAGTTATGGTACTAGCAGGACCCAGTACTTC.

The chain has TRBV7-3 and TRBJ2-3; D not certain. This CDR3 is 15 amino acids long. Trimming shortened V by 2 bases and J by 1 base, and 10 bases separated the two germline ends. Germline CDR1 SGHTA, CDR2 FQGTGA. The CDR3 here is CASSLERMGTDTQYF. The CDR3 DNA reads TGTGCCAGCAGCTTAGAACGGATGGGCACAGATACGCAGTATTTT.

The CDR3 here is CASSRTTGTPGFTDTQYF. CDR3 in DNA: TGCGCCAGCAGCAGGACCACCGGGACACCAGGGTTCACAGATACGCAGTATTTT. J is TRBJ2-3 and V is TRBV5-1; perhaps TRBD1 as D (6 bases). Germline V gene lookup returns CDR1 SGHRS and CDR2 YFSETQ. CDR3 size: 18 residues. V was pared by 4 bases and J by 2 bases, with 23 bases between.

This chain joins TRBV28 and TRBJ2-7, with D possibly being TRBD2 (7 bases). The V gene lost 2 bases and the J gene lost 10 bases, with 15 bases spanning the gap. This CDR3 has 13 amino acids. The germline CDR1 and CDR2 sequences are MDHEN and SYDVKM. CDR3 loop: CASSLASGQPQYF. CDR3 nucleotides: TGTGCCAGCAGTTTAGCTAGCGGACAGCCTCAGTACTTC.

The rearrangement joins TRBV28 to TRBJ2-7; 12 nucleotides line up with TRBD2. The trim removed 1 base at V and 3 bases at J, leaving 13 bases unmatched. This CDR3 spans 19 amino acids. From germline, CDR1 is MDHEN and CDR2 SYDVKM. The CDR3 nucleotides are TGTGCCAGCAGTTTATCGCCCGGCCTCGGGGGACTAGCGGGCTACGAGCAGTACTTC. The encoded protein is CASSLSPGLGGLAGYEQYF.